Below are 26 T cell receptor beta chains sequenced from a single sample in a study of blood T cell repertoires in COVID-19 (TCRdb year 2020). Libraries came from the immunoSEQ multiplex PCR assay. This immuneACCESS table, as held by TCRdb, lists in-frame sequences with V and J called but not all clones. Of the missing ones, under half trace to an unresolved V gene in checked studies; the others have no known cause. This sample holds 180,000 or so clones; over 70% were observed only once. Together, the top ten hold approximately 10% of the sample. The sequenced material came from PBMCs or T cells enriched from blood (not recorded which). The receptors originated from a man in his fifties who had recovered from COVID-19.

CDR3 loop: CASSQVGQGYGYTF. In DNA form, the CDR3 reads TGTGCCAGCAGCCAAGTGGGACAGGGGTATGGCTACACCTTC. The chain carries TRBV3-1 (or the pseudogene TRBV3-2) and TRBJ1-2; 10 nucleotides agree with TRBD1. Germline-derived CDR1 and CDR2 are LGHDT and YNNKEL (reference sequence). V was clipped by 1 base and J by 5 bases; unmatched bases: 1. The CDR3 has 14 amino acids.

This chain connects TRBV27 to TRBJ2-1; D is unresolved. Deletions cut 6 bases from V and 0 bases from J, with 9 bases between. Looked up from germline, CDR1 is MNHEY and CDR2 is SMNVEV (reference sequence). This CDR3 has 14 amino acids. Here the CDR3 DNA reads TGTGCCAGCAGGAGGATTAACTCCTACAATGAGCAGTTCTTC. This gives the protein CASRRINSYNEQFF.

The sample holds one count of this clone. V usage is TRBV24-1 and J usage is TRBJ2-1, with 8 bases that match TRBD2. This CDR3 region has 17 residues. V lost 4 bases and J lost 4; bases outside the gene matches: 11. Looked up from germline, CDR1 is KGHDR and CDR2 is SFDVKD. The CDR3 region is CATSDPAPTSAYNEQFF. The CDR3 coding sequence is TGTGCCACCAGTGACCCCGCCCCGACTAGCGCATACAATGAGCAGTTCTTC.

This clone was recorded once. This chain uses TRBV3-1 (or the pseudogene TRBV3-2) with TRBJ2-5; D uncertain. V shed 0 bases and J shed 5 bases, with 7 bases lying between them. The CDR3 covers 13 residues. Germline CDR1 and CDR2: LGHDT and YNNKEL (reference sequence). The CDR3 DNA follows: TGTGCCAGCAGCCAAGACTGGCCGGAGACCCAGTACTTC. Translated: CASSQDWPETQYF.

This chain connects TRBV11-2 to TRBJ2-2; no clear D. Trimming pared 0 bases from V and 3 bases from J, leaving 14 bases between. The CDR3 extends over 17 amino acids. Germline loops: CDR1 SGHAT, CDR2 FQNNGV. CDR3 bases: TGTGCCAGCAGCTTAGAGTCTTTTGACTCGTACACCGGGGAGCTGTTTTTT. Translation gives CASSLESFDSYTGELFF.

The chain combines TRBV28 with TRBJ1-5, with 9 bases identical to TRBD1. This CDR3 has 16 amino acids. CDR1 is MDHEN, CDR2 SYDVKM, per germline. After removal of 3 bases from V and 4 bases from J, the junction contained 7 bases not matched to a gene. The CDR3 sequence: CASSFSGQGQNQPQHF. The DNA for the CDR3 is TGTGCCAGCAGTTTCTCAGGACAGGGGCAGAATCAGCCCCAGCATTTT. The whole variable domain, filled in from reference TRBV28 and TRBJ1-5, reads DVKVTQSSRYLVKRTGEKVFLECVQDMDHENMFWYRQDPGLGLRLIYFSYDVKMKEKGDIPEGYSVSREKKERFSLILESASTNQTSMYLCASSFSGQGQNQPQHFGDGTRLSIL.

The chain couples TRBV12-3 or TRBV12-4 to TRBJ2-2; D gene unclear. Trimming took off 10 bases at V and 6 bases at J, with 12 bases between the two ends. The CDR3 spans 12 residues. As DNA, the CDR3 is TGTGCCACAACCCCCGAGTCCGGGGAGCTGTTTTTT. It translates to CATTPESGELFF.

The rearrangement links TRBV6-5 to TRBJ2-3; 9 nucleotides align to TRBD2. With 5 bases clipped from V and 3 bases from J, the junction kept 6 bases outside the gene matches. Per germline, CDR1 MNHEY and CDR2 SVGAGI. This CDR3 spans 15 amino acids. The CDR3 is CASSPDSGGTDTQYF. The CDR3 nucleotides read TGTGCCAGCAGTCCGGACAGCGGGGGGACAGATACGCAGTATTTT.

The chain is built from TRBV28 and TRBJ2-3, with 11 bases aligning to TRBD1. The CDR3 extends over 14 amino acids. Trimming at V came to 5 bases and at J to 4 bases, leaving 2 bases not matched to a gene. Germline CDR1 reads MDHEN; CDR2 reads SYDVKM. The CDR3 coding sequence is TGTGCCAGCAGTACGGGACAGGGGGCAGATACGCAGTATTTT. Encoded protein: CASSTGQGADTQYF.

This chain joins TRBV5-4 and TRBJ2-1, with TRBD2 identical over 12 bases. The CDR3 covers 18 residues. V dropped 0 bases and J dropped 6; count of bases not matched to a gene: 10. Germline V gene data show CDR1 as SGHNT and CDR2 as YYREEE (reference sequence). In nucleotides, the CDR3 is TGTGCCAGCAGCTTGGAGGTTGGGCTAGCGGGAGGGGGCAATGAGCAGTTCTTC. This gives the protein CASSLEVGLAGGGNEQFF.

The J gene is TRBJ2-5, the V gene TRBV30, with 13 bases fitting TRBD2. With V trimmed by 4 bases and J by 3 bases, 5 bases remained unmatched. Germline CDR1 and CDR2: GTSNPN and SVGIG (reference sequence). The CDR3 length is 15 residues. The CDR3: CAWKGTSGVEETQYF. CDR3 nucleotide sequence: TGTGCCTGGAAGGGGACTAGCGGGGTGGAAGAGACCCAGTACTTC.

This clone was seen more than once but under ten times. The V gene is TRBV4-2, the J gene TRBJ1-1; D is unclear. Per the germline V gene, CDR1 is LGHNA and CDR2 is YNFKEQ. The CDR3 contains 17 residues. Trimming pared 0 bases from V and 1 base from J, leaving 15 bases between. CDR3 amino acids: CASSQDKEPPGNTEAFF. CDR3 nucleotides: TGTGCCAGCAGCCAAGATAAGGAGCCCCCGGGGAACACTGAAGCTTTCTTT.

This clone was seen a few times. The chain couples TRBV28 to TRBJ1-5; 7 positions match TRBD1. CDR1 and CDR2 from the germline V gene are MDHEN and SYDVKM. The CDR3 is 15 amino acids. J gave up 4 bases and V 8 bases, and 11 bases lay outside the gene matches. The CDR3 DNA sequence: TGTGCCAGCGGCGGCCGGGACAGTACTAATCAGCCCCAGCATTTT. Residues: CASGGRDSTNQPQHF.

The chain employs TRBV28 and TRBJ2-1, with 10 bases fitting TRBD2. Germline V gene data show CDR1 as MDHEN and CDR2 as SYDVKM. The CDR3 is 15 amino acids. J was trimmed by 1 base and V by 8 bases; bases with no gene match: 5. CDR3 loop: CASQGLAFSYNEQFF. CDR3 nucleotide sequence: TGTGCCAGCCAGGGACTAGCGTTTTCCTACAATGAGCAGTTCTTC.

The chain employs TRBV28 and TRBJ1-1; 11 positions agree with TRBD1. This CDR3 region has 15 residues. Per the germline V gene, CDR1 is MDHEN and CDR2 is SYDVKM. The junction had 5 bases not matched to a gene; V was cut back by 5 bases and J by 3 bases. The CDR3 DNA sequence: TGTGCCAGCAGTGGACAGGGGGCAGGTGACACTGAAGCTTTCTTT. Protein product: CASSGQGAGDTEAFF.

The CDR3 sequence: CASDPQGAGEKLFF. As DNA, the CDR3 is TGTGCCAGCGACCCTCAGGGGGCGGGGGAAAAACTGTTTTTT. This chain uses TRBV7-9 with TRBJ1-4; TRBD1 matches 8 bases. The CDR3 contains 14 residues. V gave up 8 bases and J gave up 8 bases; unmatched junction bases: 10. Germline values: CDR1 SEHNR, CDR2 FQNEAQ (reference sequence).

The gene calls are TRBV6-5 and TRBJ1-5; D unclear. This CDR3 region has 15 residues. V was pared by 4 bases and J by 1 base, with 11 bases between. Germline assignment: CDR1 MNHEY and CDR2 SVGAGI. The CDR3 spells CASSSSQRSNQPQHF. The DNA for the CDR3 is TGTGCCAGCAGTTCCAGCCAGCGGAGCAATCAGCCCCAGCATTTT.

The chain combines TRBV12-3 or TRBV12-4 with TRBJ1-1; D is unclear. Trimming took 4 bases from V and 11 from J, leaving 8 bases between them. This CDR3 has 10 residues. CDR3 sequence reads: CASSWEGAFF. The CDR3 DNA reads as TGTGCCAGCAGTTGGGAGGGTGCTTTCTTT.

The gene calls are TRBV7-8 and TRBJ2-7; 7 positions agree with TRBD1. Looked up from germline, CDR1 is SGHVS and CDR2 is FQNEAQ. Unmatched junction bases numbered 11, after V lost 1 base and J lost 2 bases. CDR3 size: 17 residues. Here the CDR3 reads CASSLDGGGRGTYEQYF. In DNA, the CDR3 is TGTGCCAGCAGCTTAGATGGAGGAGGCAGGGGGACCTACGAGCAGTACTTC.

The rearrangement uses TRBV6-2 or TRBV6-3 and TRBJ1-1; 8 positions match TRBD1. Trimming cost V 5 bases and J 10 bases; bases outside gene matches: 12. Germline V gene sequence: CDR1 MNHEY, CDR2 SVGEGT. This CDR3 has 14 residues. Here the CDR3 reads CASSRAGTGAGAFF. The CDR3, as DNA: TGTGCCAGCAGTCGGGCGGGGACAGGTGCTGGAGCTTTCTTT.

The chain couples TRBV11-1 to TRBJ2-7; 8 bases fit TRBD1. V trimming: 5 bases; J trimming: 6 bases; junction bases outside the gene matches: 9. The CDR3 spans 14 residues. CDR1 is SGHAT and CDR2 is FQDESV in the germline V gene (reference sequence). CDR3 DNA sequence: TGTGCCAGCAGCCTCGGACAGGGTGGTCGCGAGCAGTACTTC. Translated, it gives CASSLGQGGREQYF.

The CDR3 sequence is CASRRTSGRAGYNEQFF. CDR3 sequence (DNA): TGTGCCAGCCGCCGGACTAGCGGGAGGGCCGGCTACAATGAGCAGTTCTTC. The J gene is TRBJ2-1, the V gene TRBV7-9; 15 bases match TRBD2. The ends lost 8 bases at V and 3 bases at J; junction bases unmatched: 8. Germline V gene lookup returns CDR1 SEHNR and CDR2 FQNEAQ (reference sequence). CDR3 length: 17 residues.

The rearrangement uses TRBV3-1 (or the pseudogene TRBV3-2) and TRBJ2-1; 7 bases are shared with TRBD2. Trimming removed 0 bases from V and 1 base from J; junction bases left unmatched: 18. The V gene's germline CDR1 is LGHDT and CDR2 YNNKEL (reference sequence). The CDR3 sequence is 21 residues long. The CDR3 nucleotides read TGTGCCAGCAGCCAAGAAGGGGAGCTAGCGGTAAACCCAGGGTCCTACAATGAGCAGTTCTTC. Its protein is CASSQEGELAVNPGSYNEQFF.

CDR3 amino acids: CASSPGTGASEQYF. Here the CDR3 DNA reads TGTGCCAGCAGTCCCGGGACAGGGGCTAGCGAGCAGTACTTC. The chain is built from TRBV2 and TRBJ2-7; the match to TRBD1 covers 10 bases. The CDR3 is 14 amino acids. Germline V gene data show CDR1 as SNHLY and CDR2 as FYNNEI. Losses at the gene ends were 5 bases for V and 6 bases for J; bases not matched to a gene: 7.

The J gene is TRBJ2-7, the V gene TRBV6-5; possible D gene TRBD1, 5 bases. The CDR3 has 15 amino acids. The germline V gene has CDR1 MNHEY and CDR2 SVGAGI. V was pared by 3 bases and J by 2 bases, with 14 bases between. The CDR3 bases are TGTGCCAGCAGTTATATGTCAGGACAAGCCTACGAGCAGTACTTC. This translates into CASSYMSGQAYEQYF.

CDR3: CAITPVTGTLEAFF. CDR3 bases: TGTGCCATTACTCCCGTAACAGGGACCCTTGAAGCTTTCTTT. The chain combines TRBV28 with TRBJ1-1; TRBD1 might be the D (6 bases). This CDR3 has 14 amino acids. The V end lost 10 bases, the J end lost 7 bases, and 22 bases lay between the germline ends. CDR1 MDHEN and CDR2 SYDVKM come from the germline V gene.